This TCR beta chain came from a study of OX40 agonist ivuxolimab in advanced cancers. On the study more broadly: Given to patients was ivuxolimab, an agonistic anti-OX40 (CD134) antibody. The diagnoses of dose-escalation patients were hepatocellular carcinoma, melanoma, renal cell or head and neck cancer. Antecedent anti-PD-1, anti-PD-L1 or anti-CTLA-4 therapy was permissible, with about 39% having received some.

For this clone: Its antigen is unidentified.

Trimming cost V 8 bases and J 5 bases, with 6 bases left between them. The CDR3 loop spans 10 amino acids. Per the germline V gene, CDR1 is LNHDA and CDR2 is SQIVND (reference sequence). This table comes from immunoSEQ multiplex PCR, and its TCRdb copy is limited to in-frame clones, with some not included. The sample includes about 53,000 clones, 75% to 80% of them seen just once. Study-level points and caveats: At 0.1 to 3.0 mg/kg, CD4+ and CD8+ blood T cells expanded clonally by week 6.

This TCR was sampled from an adult with an advanced solid tumor such as melanoma, head and neck, liver or kidney cancer. The input for sequencing was CD4+ or CD8+ T cells sorted from blood, taken in a trial of the OX40 agonist ivuxolimab. The chain is built from TRBV19 and TRBJ1-1; D is unclear. CDR3 nucleotide sequence: TGTGCCAGTCGGGCGACTGAAGCTTTCTTT. It encodes CASRATEAFF. The whole variable domain, remainder taken from reference TRBV19 and TRBJ1-1, is DGGITQSPKYLFRKEGQNVTLSCEQNLNHDAMYWYRQDPGQGLRLIYYSQIVNDFQKGDIAEGYSVSREKKESFPLTVTSAQKNPTAFYLCASRATEAFFGQGTRLTVV.